This T cell receptor (beta chain) is from a study of shared clonotypes between healthy human individuals. This clone came up a few times. Germline CDR1 and CDR2: MNHEY and SVGAGI. V gave up 6 bases and J gave up 3 bases, with 12 bases separating them. The CDR3 covers 15 residues. The authors distributed each subset's genomic DNA evenly over several immunoSEQ plates. Unsorted PBMC DNA sequencing spanned ten immunoSEQ deep assay plates. The data were produced by immunoSEQ multiplex PCR, yet TCRdb's version contains in-frame clones alone and is incomplete. The sample has about 490,000 clones; approximately 80% are singletons.

The chain links TRBV6-5 to TRBJ2-6; the D call may be TRBD1 or TRBD2 (6 bases each). Material for sequencing was PBMCs. The TCR sequence derives from a woman aged 40-49 years in good health. Some clones in this sample may be carry-over from other donors' samples. In DNA form, the CDR3 reads TGTGCCAGCAGAAGGGGGAGGAGTGGGGCCAACGTCCTGACTTTC. Protein: CASRRGRSGANVLTF.